One and the same sample provided the 22 T cell receptor beta chains below, sequenced in a study of blood T cell repertoires in COVID-19. Generated by immunoSEQ multiplex PCR, the TCRdb table keeps only in-frame clones and is missing some. The sample lists 150,000 to 200,000 clones; more than 75% were seen once. The sample consisted of PBMCs or T cells enriched from blood (not recorded which). The receptors were sampled from a woman in her fifties or sixties who had recovered from COVID-19.

This rearrangement joins TRBV2 to TRBJ2-7; possible D gene TRBD2, 7 bases. Deletions cut 7 bases from V and 6 bases from J, with 19 bases between. The germline V gene has CDR1 SNHLY and CDR2 FYNNEI. The CDR3 is 14 residues long. Here the CDR3 DNA reads TGTGCCAGCAAGGGGGGGCTAGTCGGAATCGAGCAGTACTTC. This gives the protein CASKGGLVGIEQYF.

The CDR3 loop reads CASSEGTGGAYEQYF. The CDR3 DNA is TGCGCCAGCAGCGAGGGGACAGGGGGGGCCTACGAGCAGTACTTC. The J gene is TRBJ2-7, the V gene TRBV5-1; 11 nucleotides line up with TRBD1. Germline assignment: CDR1 SGHRS and CDR2 YFSETQ. The length of the CDR3 is 15 residues. The ends lost 4 bases at V and 2 bases at J; junction bases unmatched: 5. Supplemented by reference TRBV5-1 and TRBJ2-7, the full variable domain reads KAGVTQTPRYLIKTRGQQVTLSCSPISGHRSVSWYQQTPGQGLQFLFEYFSETQRNKGNFPGRFSGRQFSNSRSEMNVSTLELGDSALYLCASSEGTGGAYEQYFGPGTRLTVT.

This chain connects TRBV7-2 to TRBJ1-5, with 7 bases matching TRBD1. The CDR3 runs to 15 residues. Germline trimming cut 3 bases from V and 5 bases from J; bases unmatched to any gene: 7. The germline CDR1 and CDR2 sequences are SGHTA and FQGNSA. The CDR3 is CASSLDRKLYQPQHF. The DNA of the CDR3 is TGTGCCAGCAGCTTGGACAGGAAACTGTATCAGCCCCAGCATTTT.

The V and J genes are TRBV9 and TRBJ1-1; maybe TRBD1 (5 bases). Trimming pared 6 bases from V and 0 bases from J, leaving 15 bases between. The CDR3 covers 15 residues. The germline V gene encodes CDR1 SGDLS and CDR2 YYNGEE. Here the CDR3 DNA reads TGTGCCAGCAACGGGGGGGAGCTCATGAACACTGAAGCTTTCTTT. Translated: CASNGGELMNTEAFF.

The chain uses TRBV5-1 and TRBJ2-7; TRBD2 aligns across 8 bases. Looked up from germline, CDR1 is SGHRS and CDR2 is YFSETQ. The CDR3 has 15 residues. J gave up 4 bases and V 0 bases, and 6 bases lay outside the gene matches. For the CDR3, the DNA is TGCGCCAGCAGCTTGGAAACGGGGGGGCATTACGAGCAGTACTTC. The encoded protein is CASSLETGGHYEQYF.

The chain recombines TRBV9 with TRBJ2-5; TRBD2 matches at 7 bases. J gave up 0 bases and V 6 bases, and 5 bases lay outside the gene matches. CDR3 length equals 14 residues. Germline-derived CDR1 and CDR2 are SGDLS and YYNGEE. The DNA for the CDR3 is TGTGCCAGCATTCCCGGGAGGTACCAAGAGACCCAGTACTTC. This translates into CASIPGRYQETQYF.

This chain uses TRBV5-1 with TRBJ1-3, with D perhaps TRBD1 (6 bases). CDR1 SGHRS and CDR2 YFSETQ come from the germline V gene. The ends were cut back, 4 bases at V and 0 bases at J, with 20 bases in the middle. CDR3 length: 18 amino acids. The CDR3 nucleotides read TGCGCCAGCAGCACCCTGCCGAGGGGGAGCAGCTCTGGAAACACCATATATTTT. It codes for CASSTLPRGSSSGNTIYF.

V is TRBV4-1 and J is TRBJ2-1, with 8 bases aligning to TRBD2. The length of the CDR3 is 19 residues. Trimming removed 0 bases from V and 2 bases from J; junction bases left unmatched: 12. Germline CDR1 is MGHRA and CDR2 is YSYEKL. CDR3 protein: CASSQENGLRGATYNEQFF. In DNA, the CDR3 is TGCGCCAGCAGCCAAGAGAATGGTCTGCGGGGGGCGACCTACAATGAGCAGTTCTTC.

This clone has a handful of counts. The chain combines TRBV11-3 with TRBJ2-7; D possibly corresponds to TRBD1 (6 bases). CDR1 and CDR2 from the germline V gene are SGHNT and YENEEA. The germline V and J ends were trimmed by 3 bases and 8 bases, with 17 bases remaining between them. The CDR3 has 14 residues. In DNA form, the CDR3 reads TGTGCCAGCAGCTTGGGGGTTCCTCGGGACAAGCAGTACTTC. This gives the protein CASSLGVPRDKQYF.

V is TRBV7-8 and J is TRBJ1-2, with no clear D. The CDR3 length is 14 residues. Germline CDR1 is SGHVS and CDR2 is FQNEAQ. V was clipped by 5 bases and J by 6 bases, with 16 bases between them. This chain's CDR3 is CASSPSGRRDGYTF. CDR3 DNA: TGTGCCAGCAGCCCCTCGGGGAGAAGGGATGGCTACACCTTC.

The chain is built from TRBV29-1 and TRBJ2-2; possibly TRBD1 for D (5 bases). From germline, CDR1 is SQVTM and CDR2 ANQGSEA. This CDR3 is 12 amino acids long. The V and J ends lost 6 bases and 2 bases respectively, with 7 bases between them. CDR3: CSVGANTGELFF. The CDR3 region has the DNA TGCAGCGTAGGGGCTAACACCGGGGAGCTGTTTTTT.

The rearrangement uses TRBV6-4 and TRBJ1-2; no firm D call. The CDR3 totals 12 residues. Germline V lookup: CDR1 MRHNA, CDR2 SNTAGT. Trimming removed 7 bases at V and 4 bases at J, with 10 bases between. The CDR3 sequence is CASNAGSYGYTF. In DNA, the CDR3 is TGTGCCAGCAACGCAGGAAGCTATGGCTACACCTTC.

This chain uses TRBV25-1 with TRBJ1-6, with D possibly TRBD1 on 6 matching bases. Germline-derived CDR1 and CDR2 are MGHDK and SYGVNS. CDR3 length: 13 residues. V lost 6 bases and J 9 bases, leaving 12 bases between the germline ends. The CDR3 spells CASRGAGGSPLHF. In DNA form, the CDR3 reads TGTGCCAGCAGGGGGGCGGGGGGTTCACCCCTCCACTTT.

The chain has TRBV5-4 and TRBJ2-3, with D perhaps TRBD2 (6 bases). The V gene lost 3 bases and the J gene lost 0 bases, with 17 bases spanning the gap. This CDR3 has 17 amino acids. CDR1 is SGHNT, CDR2 YYREEE, per germline (reference sequence). The CDR3 DNA reads as TGTGCCAGCAGCTCCGGGGGTCTAGCGCCGAGCACAGATACGCAGTATTTT. This gives the protein CASSSGGLAPSTDTQYF.

The V call is TRBV28, the J call TRBJ1-2; D unresolved. CDR3 size: 15 residues. The V end lost 3 bases, the J end lost 3 bases, and 14 bases lay between the germline ends. CDR1 MDHEN and CDR2 SYDVKM come from the germline V gene. CDR3 DNA: TGTGCCAGCAGTTTGCCCCCCGGCCAGGACTATGGCTACACCTTC. This gives the protein CASSLPPGQDYGYTF.

The genes are TRBV5-6 and TRBJ2-7; maybe TRBD1 (6 bases). Germline assignment: CDR1 SGHDT and CDR2 YYEEEE. The CDR3 is made up of 16 amino acids. V was shortened by 3 bases and J by 2 bases, with 18 bases between the two germline ends. The CDR3 region has the DNA TGTGCCAGCAGCTGGAGCAGGGGCTCCAGTACCTACGAGCAGTACTTC. Its translation is CASSWSRGSSTYEQYF.

The V call is TRBV7-3, the J call TRBJ1-1, with 7 bases matching TRBD1. Trimming removed 2 bases from V and 10 bases from J; junction bases left unmatched: 13. The CDR3 loop spans 15 amino acids. Germline V lookup: CDR1 SGHTA, CDR2 FQGTGA. CDR3 bases: TGTGCCAGCAGCTTATCGGGACAGAGTGGGTTGGGAGCTTTCTTT. This codes for CASSLSGQSGLGAFF.

Turning to this clone: One end of the junction varies from germline; a read error may be responsible. V usage is TRBV11-3 and J usage is TRBJ2-1, with 7 bases lining up with TRBD1. The CDR3 runs 13 residues. Germline V gene data show CDR1 as SGHNT and CDR2 as YENEEA. CDR3 region: CASSPRDSQKGVF. The CDR3 nucleotides are TGTGCCAGCAGCCCCCGGGACAGCCAAAAGGGGGTCTTC. The full variable domain, with the rest looked up from reference TRBV11-3 and TRBJ2-1, is EAGVVQSPRYKIIEKKQPVAFWCNPISGHNTLYWYLQNLGQGPELLIRYENEEAVDDSQLPKDRFSAERLKGVDSTLKIQPAELGDSAVYLCASSPRDSQKGVFGPGTRLTVL.

V gene TRBV5-6 combines with J gene TRBJ2-2; D unresolved. Looked up from germline, CDR1 is SGHDT and CDR2 is YYEEEE. This CDR3 is 14 amino acids long. V lost 0 bases and J lost 7, with 10 bases in between. The CDR3 loop reads CASSLGQVVGELFF. In DNA form, the CDR3 reads TGTGCCAGCAGCTTGGGGCAGGTCGTCGGGGAGCTGTTTTTT.

V usage is TRBV19 and J usage is TRBJ2-5, with 11 bases lining up with TRBD2. The V gene's germline CDR1 is LNHDA and CDR2 SQIVND (reference sequence). CDR3 size: 16 residues. V was pared by 7 bases and J by 5 bases, with 12 bases of the junction left unmatched. CDR3 loop: CASNSVSGGAEETQYF. DNA for the CDR3: TGTGCCAGTAATTCGGTTAGCGGGGGGGCCGAGGAGACCCAGTACTTC.

This chain connects TRBV18 to TRBJ1-5; 8 bases fit TRBD1. Germline V gene data show CDR1 as KGHSH and CDR2 as LQKENI. This CDR3 contains 17 residues. V gave up 6 bases and J gave up 2 bases; unmatched junction bases: 12. The CDR3, as DNA: TGTGCCAGCTCCGCCCTGACCGGGACAGGTGGCAATCAGCCCCAGCATTTT. Its translation is CASSALTGTGGNQPQHF.

Here the CDR3 reads CASSRTSGDYNEQFF. CDR3 bases: TGTGCCAGCAGCCGTACTAGCGGGGACTACAATGAGCAGTTCTTC. The chain links TRBV7-3 to TRBJ2-1; 10 bases line up with TRBD2. CDR1 is SGHTA and CDR2 is FQGTGA in the germline V gene. This CDR3 is built from 15 residues. After removal of 5 bases from V and 3 bases from J, the junction contained 4 bases not matched to a gene.